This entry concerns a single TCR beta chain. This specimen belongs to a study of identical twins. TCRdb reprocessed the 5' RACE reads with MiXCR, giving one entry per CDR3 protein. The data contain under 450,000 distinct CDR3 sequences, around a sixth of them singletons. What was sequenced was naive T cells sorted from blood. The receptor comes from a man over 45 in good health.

CDR3: CASSLSGEAFF. Here the CDR3 DNA reads TGTGCCAGCAGCTTATCAGGGGAAGCTTTCTTT. The J gene is TRBJ1-1, the V gene TRBV7-9, with D tentatively TRBD1 (5 bases). The germline V and J ends were trimmed by 2 bases and 8 bases, with 6 bases remaining between them. This CDR3 is built from 11 residues. Per the germline V gene, CDR1 is SEHNR and CDR2 is FQNEAQ (reference sequence). Variable domain in full (rest from reference TRBV7-9 and TRBJ1-1): DTGVSQNPRHKITKRGQNVTFRCDPISEHNRLYWYRQTLGQGPEFLTYFQNEAQLEKSRLLSDRFSAERPKGSFSTLEIQRTEQGDSAMYLCASSLSGEAFFGQGTRLTVV.